The 30 T cell receptor beta chains below all came from one sample that was sequenced in a study of shared clonotypes between healthy human individuals. Terminally differentiated effector memory CD45RA+ cells were excluded from the naive CD8 cells, which were CD45RO-negative and positively selected for CCR7. Produced via immunoSEQ multiplex PCR; TCRdb's table is partial and in-frame only. The sample holds some 2 million clones, over 85% seen once. The sequenced sample consisted of naive CD8+ T cells sorted from blood. These receptors all come from a man between 18 and 35 years old in good health.

V and J are TRBV4-1 and TRBJ2-2; D gene ambiguous. Deletions cut 4 bases from V and 6 bases from J, with 12 bases between. The CDR3 loop spans 14 amino acids. CDR1 and CDR2 (germline): MGHRA, YSYEKL. Here the CDR3 DNA reads TGCGCCAGCAGCCCCGACCCCGCGGCCGGGGAGCTGTTTTTT. Protein product: CASSPDPAAGELFF.

The genes are TRBV10-1 and TRBJ2-2; TRBD2 aligns across 12 bases. This CDR3 region has 19 residues. The germline V gene has CDR1 WNHNN and CDR2 SYGVQD (reference sequence). Germline trimming cut 2 bases from V and 4 bases from J; bases unmatched to any gene: 11. CDR3 in DNA: TGCGCCAGCAGTGAGGGACTAGCGGGGTCTCCCGCGGGCACCGGGGAGCTGTTTTTT. Protein sequence: CASSEGLAGSPAGTGELFF.

The genes are TRBV13 and TRBJ1-2, with D unclear. From germline, CDR1 is PRHDT and CDR2 FYEKMQ (reference sequence). V lost 0 bases and J 2 bases, leaving 7 bases between the germline ends. The CDR3 is 14 amino acids. CDR3 residues: CASSLGHLNYGYTF. The CDR3 DNA reads TGTGCCAGCAGCTTAGGACATCTCAACTATGGCTACACCTTC.

The chain couples TRBV11-2 to TRBJ1-4; TRBD1 aligns across 7 bases. The CDR3 length is 15 residues. In germline, CDR1 is SGHAT, CDR2 FQNNGV. With 2 bases clipped from V and 4 bases from J, the junction kept 4 bases outside the gene matches. The chain's CDR3 is CASSLRGQVNEKLFF. CDR3 sequence (DNA): TGTGCCAGCAGCTTAAGGGGGCAGGTTAATGAAAAACTGTTTTTT.

The chain couples TRBV4-1 to TRBJ2-5, with TRBD2 matching over 10 bases. V lost 3 bases, J lost 4 bases, and 8 bases stayed unmatched. This CDR3 has 16 residues. From germline, CDR1 is MGHRA and CDR2 YSYEKL. CDR3 coding DNA: TGCGCCAGCAGCCAGGGACTAGCGTACACCCCAGAGACCCAGTACTTC. Its translation: CASSQGLAYTPETQYF.

The chain has TRBV11-3 and TRBJ2-3; D ambiguous. The CDR3 loop spans 13 amino acids. Germline assignment: CDR1 SGHNT and CDR2 YENEEA. V shed 3 bases and J shed 4 bases, with 8 bases lying between them. The CDR3 DNA reads as TGTGCCAGCAGCTTGGGGTCTGCAGATACGCAGTATTTT. Residues: CASSLGSADTQYF. Based on the CDR3 plus reference TRBV11-3 and TRBJ2-3, the full variable domain is EAGVVQSPRYKIIEKKQPVAFWCNPISGHNTLYWYLQNLGQGPELLIRYENEEAVDDSQLPKDRFSAERLKGVDSTLKIQPAELGDSAVYLCASSLGSADTQYFGPGTRLTVL.

The chain recombines TRBV30 with TRBJ2-3, with 8 bases identical to TRBD2. Germline V CDR1 and CDR2: GTSNPN, SVGIG (reference sequence). This CDR3 has 15 amino acids. The junction had 4 bases not matched to a gene; V was cut back by 0 bases and J by 2 bases. CDR3 loop: CAWSVGLGITDTQYF. CDR3 sequence (DNA): TGTGCCTGGAGTGTGGGACTAGGGATCACAGATACGCAGTATTTT.

The CDR3 loop reads CASSPMAGLYGYTF. The CDR3 nucleotides are TGCGCCAGCAGCCCAATGGCAGGCCTCTATGGCTACACCTTC. The rearrangement uses TRBV4-1 and TRBJ1-2; no firm D call. This CDR3 is 14 amino acids long. Germline V gene lookup returns CDR1 MGHRA and CDR2 YSYEKL. Between the trimmed V and J ends, which lost 4 bases and 4 bases, there was a span of 13 bases.

The J gene is TRBJ1-2, the V gene TRBV4-1, with D possibly being TRBD1 (6 bases). CDR1 and CDR2 from the germline V gene are MGHRA and YSYEKL. V was shortened by 0 bases and J by 10 bases, with 9 bases between the two germline ends. This CDR3 region has 12 residues. The CDR3, as DNA: TGCGCCAGCAGCCAAGAAAGGGGGAACTACACCTTC. Its translation is CASSQERGNYTF.

The gene calls are TRBV28 and TRBJ1-3, with D hard to call. Trimming took off 5 bases at V and 0 bases at J, with 17 bases between the two ends. CDR3 length: 17 amino acids. Germline CDR1 is MDHEN and CDR2 is SYDVKM. The CDR3 DNA sequence: TGTGCCAGCAGTCTCCGGGGATACTCCAGCTCTGGAAACACCATATATTTT. It encodes CASSLRGYSSSGNTIYF.

The rearrangement links TRBV19 to TRBJ1-2; 9 bases match TRBD1. Looked up from germline, CDR1 is LNHDA and CDR2 is SQIVND (reference sequence). The CDR3 runs 12 residues. V gave up 9 bases and J gave up 7 bases; unmatched junction bases: 6. In nucleotides, the CDR3 is TGTGCCAGGGACAGGGGATTCCGTGGCTACACCTTC. Translating gives CARDRGFRGYTF.

This clone was seen only once. This chain uses TRBV7-9 with TRBJ2-7; 8 nucleotides agree with TRBD1. V trimming: 5 bases; J trimming: 3 bases; junction bases outside the gene matches: 12. Germline lookup yields CDR1 SEHNR and CDR2 FQNEAQ (reference sequence). This CDR3 is 16 amino acids long. The CDR3 protein is CASSARLGQAIYEQYF. Here the CDR3 DNA reads TGTGCCAGCAGCGCCAGGCTGGGACAGGCGATCTACGAGCAGTACTTC.

This rearrangement joins TRBV15 to TRBJ1-5; weak D call: TRBD1 (6 bases). The CDR3 is 14 residues long. V lost 5 bases and J lost 3, with 11 bases in between. Germline V lookup: CDR1 LNHNV, CDR2 YYDKDF (reference sequence). CDR3 protein: CATSAQGTNQPQHF. CDR3 sequence (DNA): TGTGCCACCAGCGCCCAGGGGACCAATCAGCCCCAGCATTTT.

J is TRBJ1-5 and V is TRBV6-1, with D tentatively TRBD1 (5 bases). Deletions cut 1 base from V and 9 bases from J, with 22 bases between. CDR3 length: 17 amino acids. In germline, CDR1 is MNHNS, CDR2 SASEGT. CDR3 bases: TGTGCCAGCAGTGAAGATCCCGCAGCATGGGGGAATGGGCCCCAGCATTTT. The encoded protein is CASSEDPAAWGNGPQHF.

This chain links TRBV7-9 with TRBJ2-7; tentative D call: TRBD1 (6 bases). Trimming took 5 bases from V and 4 from J, leaving 12 bases between them. The CDR3 loop spans 13 amino acids. CDR1 SEHNR and CDR2 FQNEAQ come from the germline V gene (reference sequence). CDR3 bases: TGTGCCAGCAGCCGGGACACTCTTTACGAGCAGTACTTC. Its protein is CASSRDTLYEQYF.

The chain has TRBV19 and TRBJ1-1; maybe TRBD1 (5 bases). This CDR3 comprises 14 residues. Trimming took off 3 bases at V and 1 base at J, with 9 bases between the two ends. Germline V CDR1 and CDR2: LNHDA, SQIVND (reference sequence). In nucleotides, the CDR3 is TGTGCCAGTAGTATCTTAGGGGAGAACACTGAAGCTTTCTTT. This translates into CASSILGENTEAFF. Complete variable domain (other parts from reference TRBV19 and TRBJ1-1): DGGITQSPKYLFRKEGQNVTLSCEQNLNHDAMYWYRQDPGQGLRLIYYSQIVNDFQKGDIAEGYSVSREKKESFPLTVTSAQKNPTAFYLCASSILGENTEAFFGQGTRLTVV.

The chain joins TRBV7-9 to TRBJ2-2; D tentatively reads TRBD1 or TRBD2 (5 bases each). Germline V lookup: CDR1 SEHNR, CDR2 FQNEAQ (reference sequence). This CDR3 contains 14 residues. The V end was cut by 1 base, the J end by 3 bases, with 6 bases between. The CDR3 DNA reads TGTGCCAGCAGCTTAGGGGGACACACCGGGGAGCTGTTTTTT. Translating it yields CASSLGGHTGELFF.

V usage is TRBV7-9 and J usage is TRBJ2-2; 11 positions agree with TRBD2. This CDR3 comprises 18 residues. The V segment lost 4 bases and the J segment 4 bases; nucleotides outside the gene matches: 11. Germline loops: CDR1 SEHNR, CDR2 FQNEAQ (reference sequence). CDR3 sequence (DNA): TGTGCCAGCAGCTATCCCGGGGGGACTAGCGGTCCCACCGGGGAGCTGTTTTTT. Amino acid sequence: CASSYPGGTSGPTGELFF.

This chain links TRBV28 with TRBJ2-7; D possibly corresponds to TRBD1 (5 bases). V was trimmed by 6 bases and J by 5 bases, leaving 14 bases between them. Germline CDR1 and CDR2: MDHEN and SYDVKM. This CDR3 comprises 13 residues. CDR3 bases: TGTGCCAGCAGCCCGGCAGGGTCCCACGAGCAGTACTTC. It codes for CASSPAGSHEQYF. The whole variable domain, remainder taken from reference TRBV28 and TRBJ2-7, is DVKVTQSSRYLVKRTGEKVFLECVQDMDHENMFWYRQDPGLGLRLIYFSYDVKMKEKGDIPEGYSVSREKKERFSLILESASTNQTSMYLCASSPAGSHEQYFGPGTRLTVT.

The rearrangement links TRBV5-4 to TRBJ1-4; 8 nucleotides agree with TRBD1. This CDR3 has 15 amino acids. The V segment lost 4 bases and the J segment 8 bases; nucleotides outside the gene matches: 10. Per the germline V gene, CDR1 is SGHNT and CDR2 is YYREEE (reference sequence). CDR3: CASSRTGGKAEKLFF. CDR3 in DNA: TGTGCCAGCAGCCGCACAGGGGGGAAGGCGGAAAAACTGTTTTTT.

The chain is built from TRBV9 and TRBJ1-6, with no clear D. The ends were cut back, 2 bases at V and 10 bases at J, with 13 bases in the middle. CDR1 SGDLS and CDR2 YYNGEE come from the germline V gene. The CDR3 spans 14 residues. For the CDR3, the DNA is TGTGCCAGCAGCGTGTCAGGCTCTGGGTCACCCCTCCACTTT. Amino acid sequence: CASSVSGSGSPLHF. Based on the CDR3 plus reference TRBV9 and TRBJ1-6, the full variable domain is DSGVTQTPKHLITATGQRVTLRCSPRSGDLSVYWYQQSLDQGLQFLIQYYNGEERAKGNILERFSAQQFPDLHSELNLSSLELGDSALYFCASSVSGSGSPLHFGNGTRLTVT.

The genes are TRBV15 and TRBJ2-5; TRBD1 is a possible D gene (6 bases). Germline CDR1 is LNHNV and CDR2 is YYDKDF (reference sequence). This CDR3 spans 15 amino acids. V dropped 4 bases and J dropped 5 bases, with 17 bases sitting between them. CDR3: CATSKSTGVVETQYF. CDR3 sequence (DNA): TGTGCCACCAGCAAGTCGACAGGTGTGGTGGAGACCCAGTACTTC.

This clone was recorded once. This chain links TRBV19 with TRBJ1-6, with a tentative D call TRBD1 (5 bases). The length of the CDR3 is 15 residues. Germline V gene data show CDR1 as LNHDA and CDR2 as SQIVND (reference sequence). V was cut by 6 bases and J by 8 bases, with 17 bases left in between. The CDR3 bases are TGTGCCAGTAGGGTTTATGACAGTTACGATTCACCCCTCCACTTT. Amino acid sequence: CASRVYDSYDSPLHF. Together with reference TRBV19 and TRBJ1-6, the CDR3 gives the full variable domain: DGGITQSPKYLFRKEGQNVTLSCEQNLNHDAMYWYRQDPGQGLRLIYYSQIVNDFQKGDIAEGYSVSREKKESFPLTVTSAQKNPTAFYLCASRVYDSYDSPLHFGNGTRLTVT.

This chain connects TRBV5-4 to TRBJ2-7; 10 positions match TRBD1. Germline loops: CDR1 SGHNT, CDR2 YYREEE (reference sequence). The CDR3 runs 16 residues. J gave up 1 base and V 4 bases, and 8 bases lay outside the gene matches. The CDR3 reads CASSTPGQGTSYEQYF. The DNA of the CDR3 is TGTGCCAGCAGCACCCCGGGACAGGGGACTTCCTACGAGCAGTACTTC.

On this clone: Other DNA sequences of this sample code for an identical CDR3. This chain links TRBV9 with TRBJ2-7, with a possible D match to TRBD1 (6 bases). Germline-derived CDR1 and CDR2 are SGDLS and YYNGEE. This CDR3 comprises 13 residues. The ends were cut back, 5 bases at V and 4 bases at J, with 13 bases in the middle. The CDR3 coding sequence is TGTGCCAGCAGTCCCGGGACATCTTACGAGCAGTACTTC. It translates to CASSPGTSYEQYF.

This sequence joins TRBV4-1 and TRBJ2-2, with a tentative D call TRBD2 (5 bases). From germline, CDR1 is MGHRA and CDR2 YSYEKL. V gave up 1 base and J gave up 0 bases, with 21 bases separating them. This CDR3 spans 20 amino acids. The CDR3 sequence is CASSQGAAPVIRANTGELFF. In DNA, the CDR3 is TGCGCCAGCAGCCAAGGAGCGGCCCCGGTTATCCGCGCGAACACCGGGGAGCTGTTTTTT.

Worth noting for this clone: This sample also contains other DNA sequences that code for the same CDR3. This sequence joins TRBV6-6 and TRBJ2-5; a possible D gene is TRBD1 (6 bases). V lost 2 bases and J 3 bases, leaving 7 bases between the germline ends. This CDR3 region has 13 residues. From germline, CDR1 is MNHNY and CDR2 SVGAGI (reference sequence). The CDR3 region has the DNA TGTGCCAGCAGTTACGAGGGGGAAGAGACCCAGTACTTC. Protein sequence: CASSYEGEETQYF.

V gene TRBV5-1 combines with J gene TRBJ1-2; D not certain. Between the trimmed V and J ends, which lost 5 bases and 3 bases, there was a span of 14 bases. The germline V gene encodes CDR1 SGHRS and CDR2 YFSETQ. The CDR3 is 14 amino acids. In DNA form, the CDR3 reads TGCGCCAGCAGTGTCACGGGTAGTGACTATGGCTACACCTTC. It specifies CASSVTGSDYGYTF.

This chain uses TRBV7-8 with TRBJ1-1, with D possibly matching TRBD1 (6 bases). The CDR3 loop spans 16 amino acids. Germline loops: CDR1 SGHVS, CDR2 FQNEAQ. Deletions cut 6 bases from V and 1 base from J, with 18 bases between. In nucleotides, the CDR3 is TGTGCCAGCAGACAACCTATCAGGGGTTCGAACACTGAAGCTTTCTTT. The encoded protein is CASRQPIRGSNTEAFF.

The V and J genes are TRBV4-2 and TRBJ2-7, with D tentatively TRBD2 (7 bases). The V gene's germline CDR1 is LGHNA and CDR2 YNFKEQ. With 4 bases removed from V and 4 bases from J, the gap between germline ends came to 17 bases. The CDR3 has 15 amino acids. The CDR3 sequence is CASSPTRTAGYEQYF. CDR3 sequence (DNA): TGTGCCAGCAGCCCAACCCGGACAGCGGGATACGAGCAGTACTTC.